A single sample is the source of the 15 T cell receptor beta chains below, sequenced in a study of blood T cell repertoires in COVID-19. The assay was immunoSEQ multiplex PCR, and TCRdb's table has in-frame clones only and misses some. This sample has roughly 200,000 clones, with around nine tenths found just once. The specimen sequenced was peripheral blood. These receptors all come from a woman in her thirties or forties who had recovered from COVID-19.

This clone was seen a handful of times. The genes are TRBV20-1 and TRBJ2-1, with 8 positions matching TRBD2. Trimming cost V 3 bases and J 5 bases; bases outside gene matches: 6. The CDR3 has 14 amino acids. Per germline, CDR1 DFQATT and CDR2 SNEGSKA (reference sequence). The CDR3 is CSASIAGSHNEQFF. CDR3 in DNA: TGCAGTGCTAGTATAGCGGGATCTCACAATGAGCAGTTCTTC.

CDR3 DNA sequence: TGTGCCATCAGTTCTAGCGGGACCTACAATGAGCAGTTCTTC. It translates to CAISSSGTYNEQFF. The chain is built from TRBV10-3 and TRBJ2-1; TRBD2 matches 9 bases. V was clipped by 5 bases and J by 2 bases; unmatched bases: 1. The CDR3 loop spans 14 amino acids. Germline CDR1 is ENHRY and CDR2 is SYGVKD.

The chain uses TRBV19 and TRBJ1-1; D not certain. Per the germline V gene, CDR1 is LNHDA and CDR2 is SQIVND (reference sequence). CDR3 length: 14 amino acids. The V end was cut by 1 base, the J end by 5 bases, with 11 bases between. CDR3 nucleotide sequence: TGTGCCAGTAGTATAGTAGACACGATGACTGAAGCTTTCTTT. As protein: CASSIVDTMTEAFF.

The gene calls are TRBV5-8 and TRBJ2-3; unclear D gene. The CDR3 is 15 residues long. Trimming took off 0 bases at V and 1 base at J, with 9 bases between the two ends. CDR1 and CDR2 (germline): SGHTS, YDEGEE. The CDR3 DNA is TGTGCCAGCAGCTTGGACCTACCGGGCACAGATACGCAGTATTTT. Its translation is CASSLDLPGTDTQYF. Variable domain in full (rest from reference TRBV5-8 and TRBJ2-3): EAGVTQSPTHLIKTRGQQATLRCSPISGHTSVYWYQQALGLGLQFLLWYDEGEERNRGNFPPRFSGRQFPNYSSELNVNALELEDSALYLCASSLDLPGTDTQYFGPGTRLTVL.

The CDR3 loop is CASSPAYEQYF. The CDR3 DNA follows: TGTGCCAGCAGCCCCGCCTACGAGCAGTACTTC. V gene TRBV7-9 combines with J gene TRBJ2-7; no clear D. The length of the CDR3 is 11 residues. CDR1 and CDR2 from the germline V gene are SEHNR and FQNEAQ (reference sequence). The V and J ends lost 5 bases and 2 bases respectively, with 4 bases between them.

The chain links TRBV5-6 to TRBJ2-1; D is perhaps TRBD2 (5 bases). Trimming shortened V by 4 bases and J by 5 bases, and 10 bases separated the two germline ends. The CDR3 contains 13 residues. The germline V gene encodes CDR1 SGHDT and CDR2 YYEEEE. CDR3 amino acids: CASSKTRDNEQFF. Written as DNA, the CDR3 is TGTGCCAGCAGCAAAACTAGAGACAATGAGCAGTTCTTC. The full variable domain, completed using reference TRBV5-6 and TRBJ2-1, is DAGVTQSPTHLIKTRGQQVTLRCSPKSGHDTVSWYQQALGQGPQFIFQYYEEEERQRGNFPDRFSGHQFPNYSSELNVNALLLGDSALYLCASSKTRDNEQFFGPGTRLTVL.

The chain has TRBV19 and TRBJ1-1; D gene ambiguous. CDR3 size: 15 residues. Per the germline V gene, CDR1 is LNHDA and CDR2 is SQIVND (reference sequence). V dropped 5 bases and J dropped 1 base, with 14 bases sitting between them. Here the CDR3 DNA reads TGTGCCAGTAGTGTCCCTGGGCAGGCGAACACTGAAGCTTTCTTT. This translates into CASSVPGQANTEAFF.

The chain combines TRBV28 with TRBJ2-5, with 12 nucleotides matching TRBD2. Germline CDR1 reads MDHEN; CDR2 reads SYDVKM. Trimming took 5 bases from V and 5 from J; bases not matched to a gene: 6. This CDR3 is 15 amino acids long. The CDR3 region has the DNA TGTGCCAGCAGTGTTAGACTAGCGGGAGTGGAGACCCAGTACTTC. This sequence encodes CASSVRLAGVETQYF.

The table lists this clone with a few counts. The chain combines TRBV7-9 with TRBJ2-1; D perhaps matches TRBD1 (5 bases). V lost 5 bases and J 8 bases, leaving 13 bases between the germline ends. The CDR3 loop spans 13 amino acids. In germline, CDR1 is SEHNR, CDR2 FQNEAQ (reference sequence). The chain's CDR3 is CASSPQPGHEQFF. CDR3 coding DNA: TGTGCCAGCAGCCCTCAACCAGGGCATGAGCAGTTCTTC.

The CDR3 sequence is CASSPDSQNTEAFF. As DNA, the CDR3 is TGTGCCAGCTCACCGGACAGCCAGAACACTGAAGCTTTCTTT. J is TRBJ1-1 and V is TRBV18, with D possibly being TRBD1 (6 bases). The germline V gene has CDR1 KGHSH and CDR2 LQKENI. This CDR3 has 14 residues. Trimming cost V 3 bases and J 1 base, with 9 bases left between them.

The chain carries TRBV29-1 and TRBJ2-1; 8 nucleotides agree with TRBD1. The germline CDR1 and CDR2 sequences are SQVTM and ANQGSEA. The CDR3 contains 13 residues. The J segment lost 7 bases and the V segment lost 4 bases, leaving 6 bases of the junction unmatched. The CDR3 spells CSVGDRGGNEQFF. The CDR3 DNA reads TGCAGCGTTGGCGACAGGGGTGGGAATGAGCAGTTCTTC.

The chain has TRBV11-2 and TRBJ2-1, with 11 bases aligning to TRBD2. The length of the CDR3 is 15 residues. The V gene end was trimmed by 6 bases and the J gene end by 1 base; junction bases not matched to a gene: 2. Per germline, CDR1 SGHAT and CDR2 FQNNGV. For the CDR3, the DNA is TGTGCCAGCAGGGGACTAGCGGAATCCTACAATGAGCAGTTCTTC. It codes for CASRGLAESYNEQFF.

The gene calls are TRBV5-1 and TRBJ2-5, with D perhaps TRBD1 (6 bases). Germline V gene data show CDR1 as SGHRS and CDR2 as YFSETQ. The V gene lost 4 bases and the J gene lost 5 bases, with 15 bases spanning the gap. This CDR3 is built from 14 residues. The CDR3 DNA reads as TGCGCCAGCAGCGGAAATGGGGGCAAGGAGACCCAGTACTTC. Translation gives CASSGNGGKETQYF. Based on the CDR3 plus reference TRBV5-1 and TRBJ2-5, the full variable domain is KAGVTQTPRYLIKTRGQQVTLSCSPISGHRSVSWYQQTPGQGLQFLFEYFSETQRNKGNFPGRFSGRQFSNSRSEMNVSTLELGDSALYLCASSGNGGKETQYFGPGTRLLVL.

This clone was detected a few times. The V gene is TRBV9, the J gene TRBJ2-2; tentative D call: TRBD1 (6 bases). V lost 0 bases and J 7 bases, leaving 13 bases between the germline ends. The CDR3 is made up of 15 amino acids. Germline lookup yields CDR1 SGDLS and CDR2 YYNGEE. The CDR3 protein is CASSVVPGAGGELFF. In DNA, the CDR3 is TGTGCCAGCAGCGTAGTCCCAGGGGCGGGCGGGGAGCTGTTTTTT.

The genes are TRBV2 and TRBJ2-2; D gene unclear. V was pared by 6 bases and J by 5 bases, with 10 bases between. The germline V gene has CDR1 SNHLY and CDR2 FYNNEI. The CDR3 extends over 13 amino acids. CDR3 DNA sequence: TGTGCCAGCAGAGGTCTAGTGACCGGGGAGCTGTTTTTT. Translating gives CASRGLVTGELFF. Together with reference TRBV2 and TRBJ2-2, the CDR3 gives the full variable domain: EPEVTQTPSHQVTQMGQEVILRCVPISNHLYFYWYRQILGQKVEFLVSFYNNEISEKSEIFDDQFSVERPDGSNFTLKIRSTKLEDSAMYFCASRGLVTGELFFGEGSRLTVL.